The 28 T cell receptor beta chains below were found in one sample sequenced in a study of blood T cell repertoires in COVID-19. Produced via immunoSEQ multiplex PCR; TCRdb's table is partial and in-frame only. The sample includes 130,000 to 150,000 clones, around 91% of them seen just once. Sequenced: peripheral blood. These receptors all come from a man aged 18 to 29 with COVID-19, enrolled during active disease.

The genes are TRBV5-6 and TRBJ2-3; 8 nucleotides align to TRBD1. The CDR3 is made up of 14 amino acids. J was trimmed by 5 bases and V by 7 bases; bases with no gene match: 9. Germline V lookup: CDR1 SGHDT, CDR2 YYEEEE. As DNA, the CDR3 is TGTGCCAGCTCCCCCCAGGGGGCATTAGATACGCAGTATTTT. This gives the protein CASSPQGALDTQYF.

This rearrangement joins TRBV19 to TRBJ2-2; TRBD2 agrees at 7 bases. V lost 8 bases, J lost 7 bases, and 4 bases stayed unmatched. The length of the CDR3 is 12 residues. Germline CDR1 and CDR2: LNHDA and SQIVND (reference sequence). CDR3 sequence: CASALAVGELFF. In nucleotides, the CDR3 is TGTGCCAGTGCCCTAGCGGTCGGGGAGCTGTTTTTT. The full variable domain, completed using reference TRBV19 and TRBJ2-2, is DGGITQSPKYLFRKEGQNVTLSCEQNLNHDAMYWYRQDPGQGLRLIYYSQIVNDFQKGDIAEGYSVSREKKESFPLTVTSAQKNPTAFYLCASALAVGELFFGEGSRLTVL.

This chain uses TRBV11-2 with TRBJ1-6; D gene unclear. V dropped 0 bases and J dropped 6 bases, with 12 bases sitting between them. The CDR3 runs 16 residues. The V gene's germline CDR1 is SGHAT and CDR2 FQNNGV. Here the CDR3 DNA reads TGTGCCAGCAGCTTAGATCGAGTTACGCGTAATTCACCCCTCCACTTT. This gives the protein CASSLDRVTRNSPLHF.

The CDR3 nucleotides read TGCGCCAGCAGCCTGGGACTAGCGGGAATCTACGAGCAGTACTTC. This encodes CASSLGLAGIYEQYF. The chain uses TRBV4-3 and TRBJ2-7; 13 bases align to TRBD2. The CDR3 extends over 15 amino acids. Trimming at V came to 4 bases and at J to 3 bases, leaving 3 bases not matched to a gene. Germline V lookup: CDR1 LGHNA, CDR2 YSLEER.

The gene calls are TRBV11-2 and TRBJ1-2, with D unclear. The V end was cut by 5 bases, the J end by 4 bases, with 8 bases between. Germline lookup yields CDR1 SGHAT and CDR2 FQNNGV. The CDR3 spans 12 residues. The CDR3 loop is CASSLGSYGYTF. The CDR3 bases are TGTGCCAGCAGCCTGGGGAGCTATGGCTACACCTTC.

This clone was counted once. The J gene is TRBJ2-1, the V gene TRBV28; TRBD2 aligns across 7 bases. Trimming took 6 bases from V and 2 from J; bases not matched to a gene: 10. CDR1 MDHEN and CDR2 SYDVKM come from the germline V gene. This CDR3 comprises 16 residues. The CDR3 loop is CASSSPRELAYNEQFF. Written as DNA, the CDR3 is TGTGCCAGCAGCTCACCGCGGGAGCTCGCCTACAATGAGCAGTTCTTC.

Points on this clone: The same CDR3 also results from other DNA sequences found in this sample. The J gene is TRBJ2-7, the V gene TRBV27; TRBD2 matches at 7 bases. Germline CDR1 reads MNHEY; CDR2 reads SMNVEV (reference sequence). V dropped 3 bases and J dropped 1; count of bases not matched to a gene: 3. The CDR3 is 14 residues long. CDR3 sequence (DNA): TGTGCCAGCAGTTTCGGGGGAGGGTCCTACGAGCAGTACTTC. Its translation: CASSFGGGSYEQYF.

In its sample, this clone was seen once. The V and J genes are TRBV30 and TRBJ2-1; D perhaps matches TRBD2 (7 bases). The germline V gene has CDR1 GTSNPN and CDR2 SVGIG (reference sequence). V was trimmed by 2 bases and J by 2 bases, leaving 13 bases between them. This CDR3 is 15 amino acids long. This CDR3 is CAWSRGGATYNEQFF. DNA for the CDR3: TGTGCCTGGAGTAGGGGGGGAGCAACCTACAATGAGCAGTTCTTC. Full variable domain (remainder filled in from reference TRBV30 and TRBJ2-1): SQTIHQWPATLVQPVGSPLSLECTVEGTSNPNLYWYRQAAGRGLQLLFYSVGIGQISSEVPQNLSASRPQDRQFILSSKKLLLSDSGFYLCAWSRGGATYNEQFFGPGTRLTVL.

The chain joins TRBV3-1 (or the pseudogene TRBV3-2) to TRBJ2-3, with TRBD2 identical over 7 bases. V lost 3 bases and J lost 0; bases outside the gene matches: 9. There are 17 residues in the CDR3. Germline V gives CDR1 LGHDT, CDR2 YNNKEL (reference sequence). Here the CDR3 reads CASSQGGIAASTDTQYF. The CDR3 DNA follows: TGTGCCAGCAGCCAGGGGGGGATAGCGGCTAGCACAGATACGCAGTATTTT.

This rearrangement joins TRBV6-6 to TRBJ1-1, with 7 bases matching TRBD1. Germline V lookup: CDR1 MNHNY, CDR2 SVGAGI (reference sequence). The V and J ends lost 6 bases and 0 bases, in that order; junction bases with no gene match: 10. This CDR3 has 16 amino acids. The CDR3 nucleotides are TGTGCCAGCAGGTCCAGGGGGAATCCCATGAACACTGAAGCTTTCTTT. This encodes CASRSRGNPMNTEAFF.

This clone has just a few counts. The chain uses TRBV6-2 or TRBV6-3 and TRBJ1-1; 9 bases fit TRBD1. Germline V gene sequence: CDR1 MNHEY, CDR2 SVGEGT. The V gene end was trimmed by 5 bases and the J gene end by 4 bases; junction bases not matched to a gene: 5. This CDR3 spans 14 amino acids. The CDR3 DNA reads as TGTGCCAGCAGTAGGGACAGGGTATCCACTGAAGCTTTCTTT. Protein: CASSRDRVSTEAFF.

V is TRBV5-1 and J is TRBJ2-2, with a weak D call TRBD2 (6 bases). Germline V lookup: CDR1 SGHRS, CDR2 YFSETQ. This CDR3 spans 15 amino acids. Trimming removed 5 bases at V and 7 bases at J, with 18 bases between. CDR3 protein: CASSSSGLFGGELFF. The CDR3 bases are TGCGCCAGCAGTTCCTCGGGACTTTTTGGCGGGGAGCTGTTTTTT.

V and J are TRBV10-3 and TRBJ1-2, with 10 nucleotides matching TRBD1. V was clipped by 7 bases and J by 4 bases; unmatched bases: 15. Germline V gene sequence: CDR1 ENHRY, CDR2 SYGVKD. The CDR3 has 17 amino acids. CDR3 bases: TGTGCCATCAATTCCGGGACAGGGGCAAGACCTAGCTATGGCTACACCTTC. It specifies CAINSGTGARPSYGYTF.

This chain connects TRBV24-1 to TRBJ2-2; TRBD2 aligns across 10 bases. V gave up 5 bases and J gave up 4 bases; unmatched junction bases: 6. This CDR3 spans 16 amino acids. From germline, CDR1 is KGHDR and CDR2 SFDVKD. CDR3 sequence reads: CATSGLAGESTGELFF. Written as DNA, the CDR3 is TGTGCCACCAGTGGGCTAGCGGGAGAGAGCACCGGGGAGCTGTTTTTT.

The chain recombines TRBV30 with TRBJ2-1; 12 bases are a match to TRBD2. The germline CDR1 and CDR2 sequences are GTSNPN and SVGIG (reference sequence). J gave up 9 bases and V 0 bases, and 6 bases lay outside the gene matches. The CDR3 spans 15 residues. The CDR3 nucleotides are TGTGCCTGGAGTGTAAGACTAGCGGGAGTAAGTGAGCAGTTCTTC. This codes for CAWSVRLAGVSEQFF. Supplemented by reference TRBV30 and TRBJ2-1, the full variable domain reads SQTIHQWPATLVQPVGSPLSLECTVEGTSNPNLYWYRQAAGRGLQLLFYSVGIGQISSEVPQNLSASRPQDRQFILSSKKLLLSDSGFYLCAWSVRLAGVSEQFFGPGTRLTVL.

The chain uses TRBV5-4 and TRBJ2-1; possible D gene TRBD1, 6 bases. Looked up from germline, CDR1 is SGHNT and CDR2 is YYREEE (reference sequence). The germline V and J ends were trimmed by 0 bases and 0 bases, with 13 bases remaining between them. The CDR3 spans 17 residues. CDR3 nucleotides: TGTGCCAGCAGCTTGGTTCCGGGACAACACTCCTACAATGAGCAGTTCTTC. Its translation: CASSLVPGQHSYNEQFF.

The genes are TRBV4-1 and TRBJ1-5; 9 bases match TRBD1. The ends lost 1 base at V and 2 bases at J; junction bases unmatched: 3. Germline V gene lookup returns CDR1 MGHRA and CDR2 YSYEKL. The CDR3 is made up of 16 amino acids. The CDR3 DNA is TGCGCCAGCAGCCAAGGTTGGACAGGGGGCAATCAGCCCCAGCATTTT. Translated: CASSQGWTGGNQPQHF.

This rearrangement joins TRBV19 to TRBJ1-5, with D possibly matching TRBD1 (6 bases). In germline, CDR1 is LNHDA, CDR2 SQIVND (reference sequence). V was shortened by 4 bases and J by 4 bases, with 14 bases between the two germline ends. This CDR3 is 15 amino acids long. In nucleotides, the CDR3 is TGTGCCAGTAGTACACCGGGACACTCTAATCAGCCCCAGCATTTT. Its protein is CASSTPGHSNQPQHF.

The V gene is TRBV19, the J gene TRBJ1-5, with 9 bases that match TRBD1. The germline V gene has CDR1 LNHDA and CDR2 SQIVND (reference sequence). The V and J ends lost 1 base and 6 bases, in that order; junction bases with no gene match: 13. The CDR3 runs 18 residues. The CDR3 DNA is TGTGCCAGTAGTATAGGGGCTGGGACAGGGTTCGGTGCTCAGCCCCAGCATTTT. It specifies CASSIGAGTGFGAQPQHF.

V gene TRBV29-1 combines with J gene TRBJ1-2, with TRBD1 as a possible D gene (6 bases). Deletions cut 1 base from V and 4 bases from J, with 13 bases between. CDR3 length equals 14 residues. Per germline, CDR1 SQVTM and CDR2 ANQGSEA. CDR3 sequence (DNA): TGCAGCGTTGAAGTAATAGACAGGACCTATGGCTACACCTTC. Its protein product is CSVEVIDRTYGYTF. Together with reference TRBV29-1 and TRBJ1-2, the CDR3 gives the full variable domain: SAVISQKPSRDICQRGTSLTIQCQVDSQVTMMFWYRQQPGQSLTLIATANQGSEATYESGFVIDKFPISRPNLTFSTLTVSNMSPEDSSIYLCSVEVIDRTYGYTFGSGTRLTVV.

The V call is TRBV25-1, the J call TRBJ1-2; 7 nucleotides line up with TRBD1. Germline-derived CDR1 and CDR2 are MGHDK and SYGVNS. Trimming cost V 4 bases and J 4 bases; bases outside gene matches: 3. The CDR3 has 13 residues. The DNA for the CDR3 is TGTGCCAGCAGTGGGGACAGAGCCTATGGCTACACCTTC. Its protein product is CASSGDRAYGYTF.

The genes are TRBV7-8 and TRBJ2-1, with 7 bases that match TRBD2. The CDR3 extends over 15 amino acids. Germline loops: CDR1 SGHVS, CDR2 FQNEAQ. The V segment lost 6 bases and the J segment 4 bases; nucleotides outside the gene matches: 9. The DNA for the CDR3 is TGTGCCAGCAGAGGCGGGGCGGGAGCATACAATGAGCAGTTCTTC. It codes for CASRGGAGAYNEQFF.

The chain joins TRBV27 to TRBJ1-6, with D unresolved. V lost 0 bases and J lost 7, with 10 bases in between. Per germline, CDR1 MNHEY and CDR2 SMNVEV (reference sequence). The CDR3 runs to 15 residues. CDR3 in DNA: TGTGCCAGCAGTTTATCCGCCACACGCAATTCACCCCTCCACTTT. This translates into CASSLSATRNSPLHF.

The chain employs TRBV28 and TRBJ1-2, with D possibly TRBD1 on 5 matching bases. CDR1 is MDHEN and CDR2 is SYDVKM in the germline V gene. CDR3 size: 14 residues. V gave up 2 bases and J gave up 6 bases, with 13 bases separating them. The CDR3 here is CASSLPRGSHGYTF. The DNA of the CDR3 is TGTGCCAGCAGTTTACCTCGGGGGAGCCATGGCTACACCTTC.

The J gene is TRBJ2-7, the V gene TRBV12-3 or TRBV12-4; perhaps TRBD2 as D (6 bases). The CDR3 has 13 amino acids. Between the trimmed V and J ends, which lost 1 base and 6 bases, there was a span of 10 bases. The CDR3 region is CASSLGTTTEQYF. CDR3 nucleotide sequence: TGTGCCAGCAGTTTAGGGACTACCACCGAGCAGTACTTC.

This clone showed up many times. The CDR3 bases are TGTGCCAGCAGCTTGGTCGGCTCAGCGGGAGGCTCGGACCACAATGAGCAGTTCTTC. It yields the protein CASSLVGSAGGSDHNEQFF. The chain links TRBV5-6 to TRBJ2-1, with 9 bases lining up with TRBD2. This CDR3 contains 19 residues. V gave up 0 bases and J gave up 5 bases; unmatched junction bases: 15. The germline gives CDR1 SGHDT, CDR2 YYEEEE.

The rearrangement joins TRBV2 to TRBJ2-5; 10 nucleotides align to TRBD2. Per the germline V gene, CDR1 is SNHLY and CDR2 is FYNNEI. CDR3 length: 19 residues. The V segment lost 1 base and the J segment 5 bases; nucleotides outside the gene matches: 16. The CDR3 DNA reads TGTGCCAGCAGTGAAGGGACTAGCGGACTCACGGCAGGCGTGGAGACCCAGTACTTC. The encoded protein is CASSEGTSGLTAGVETQYF.

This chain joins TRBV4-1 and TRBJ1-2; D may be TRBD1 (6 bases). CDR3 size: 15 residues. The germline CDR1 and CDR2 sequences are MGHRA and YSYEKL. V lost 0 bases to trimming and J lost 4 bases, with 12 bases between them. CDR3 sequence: CASSQETGEIYGYTF. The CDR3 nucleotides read TGCGCCAGCAGCCAAGAGACAGGCGAAATCTATGGCTACACCTTC.